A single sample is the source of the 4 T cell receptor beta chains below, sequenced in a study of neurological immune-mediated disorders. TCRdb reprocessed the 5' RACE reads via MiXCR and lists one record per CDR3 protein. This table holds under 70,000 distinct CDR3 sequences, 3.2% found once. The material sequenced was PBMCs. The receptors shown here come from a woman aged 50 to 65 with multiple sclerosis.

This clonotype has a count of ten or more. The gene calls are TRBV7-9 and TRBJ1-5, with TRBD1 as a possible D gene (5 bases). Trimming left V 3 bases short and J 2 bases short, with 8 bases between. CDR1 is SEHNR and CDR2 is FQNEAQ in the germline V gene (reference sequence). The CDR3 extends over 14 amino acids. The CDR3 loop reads CASSFEGRNQPQHF. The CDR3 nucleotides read TGTGCCAGCAGCTTCGAGGGACGCAATCAGCCCCAGCATTTT.

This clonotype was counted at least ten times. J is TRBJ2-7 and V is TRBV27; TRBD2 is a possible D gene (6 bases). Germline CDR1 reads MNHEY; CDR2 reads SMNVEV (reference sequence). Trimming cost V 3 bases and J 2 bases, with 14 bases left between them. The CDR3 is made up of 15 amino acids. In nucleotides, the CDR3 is TGTGCCAGCAGTTTCGGTGGGGGGAACCCCTACGAGCAGTACTTC. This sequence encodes CASSFGGGNPYEQYF.

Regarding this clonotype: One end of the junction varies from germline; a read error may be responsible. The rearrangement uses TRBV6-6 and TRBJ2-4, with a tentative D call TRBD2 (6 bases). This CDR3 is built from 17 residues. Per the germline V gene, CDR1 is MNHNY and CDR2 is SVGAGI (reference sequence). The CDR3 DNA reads TGTGCCAGCAGCCGACACGAACCTCTACTAGCCAAAAAAATTCAGTACTTC. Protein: CASSRHEPLLAKKIQYF.

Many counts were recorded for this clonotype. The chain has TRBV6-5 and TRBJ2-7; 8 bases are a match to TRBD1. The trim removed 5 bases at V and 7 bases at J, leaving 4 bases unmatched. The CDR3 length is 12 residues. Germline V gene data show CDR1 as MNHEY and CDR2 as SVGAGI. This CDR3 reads CASSRQGREQYF. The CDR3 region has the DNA TGTGCCAGCAGTCGACAGGGGAGGGAGCAGTACTTC.